This T cell receptor beta chain was sequenced during a study of cytomegalovirus exposure and HLA in healthy donors. Study conclusions and caveats: The likely explanation for a cluster of highly shared sequence variants was sequencing artifact.

Both 60 Vbeta primers and 13 Jbeta primers went into the PCR. The data were produced by immunoSEQ multiplex PCR, yet TCRdb's version contains in-frame clones alone and is incomplete. The sample contains roughly 120,000 clones, 80% of which appear only once. Details on this clone: No antigen is known for it.

The CDR3 loop spans 15 amino acids. Trimming removed 1 base from V and 0 bases from J, with 9 bases in between. The germline V gene encodes CDR1 SGHTA and CDR2 FQGNSA. The rearrangement uses TRBV7-2 and TRBJ1-1, with D unclear. This sequence was found in a man aged 25 to 40 in good health and CMV-seronegative. The source material was PBMCs. The CDR3 spells CASSLVYRMNTEAFF. As DNA, the CDR3 is TGTGCCAGCAGCTTAGTGTACAGAATGAACACTGAAGCTTTCTTT.